This is a list of T cell receptor beta chains from one sample in a study of blood T cell repertoires in COVID-19. Only in-frame clones appear in the TCRdb table, and some are missing; sequencing was by immunoSEQ multiplex PCR. Among approximately 180,000 clones listed, more than 65% were seen once. The specimen sequenced was PBMCs or T cells enriched from blood (not recorded which). The receptors originated from a man in his fifties or sixties who had recovered from COVID-19. The CDR3 runs from the conserved cysteine through the conserved F or W. Fields, in order: V gene, clone size, D gene, J gene, CDR3 DNA, CDR3 protein. The D gene is left open where the match is weak. Size is stated for part of the rows, as once, few or many counts, or as a class when the clone is expanded.

v_call: TRBV7-4; clone_size: .; d_call: TRBD1; j_call: TRBJ1-6; cdr3_nt: TGTGCCAGCACTCCCCACGTGACAGGGTTCAATTCACCCCTCCACTTT; cdr3_aa: CASTPHVTGFNSPLHF
v_call: TRBV30; clone_size: few; d_call: .; j_call: TRBJ1-5; cdr3_nt: TGTGCCTGGAGTGCCAGGATAAATCAGCCCCAGCATTTT; cdr3_aa: CAWSARINQPQHF
v_call: TRBV27; clone_size: few; d_call: TRBD1; j_call: TRBJ1-2; cdr3_nt: TGTGCCAGGCCGACAGGGAATGGCTACACCTTC; cdr3_aa: CARPTGNGYTF
v_call: TRBV5-1; clone_size: .; d_call: TRBD1; j_call: TRBJ2-5; cdr3_nt: TGCGCCAGCAGCTTGGGGGGCGCTAGCAGGGGGCAAGAGACCCAGTACTTC; cdr3_aa: CASSLGGASRGQETQYF
v_call: TRBV6-1; clone_size: .; d_call: TRBD1; j_call: TRBJ2-3; cdr3_nt: TGTGCCAGCAGTGACCCGGACAGGGGCACAGATACGCAGTATTTT; cdr3_aa: CASSDPDRGTDTQYF
v_call: TRBV28; clone_size: .; d_call: TRBD1; j_call: TRBJ2-7; cdr3_nt: TGTGCCAGCAGAGGGGGACAGGAGACCTACGAGCAGTACTTC; cdr3_aa: CASRGGQETYEQYF
v_call: TRBV7-9; clone_size: .; d_call: TRBD1; j_call: TRBJ1-5; cdr3_nt: TGTGCCAGCAGCTTAGGACAGGGGGCGGGTCAGCCCCAGCATTTT; cdr3_aa: CASSLGQGAGQPQHF
v_call: TRBV3-1/TRBV3-2; clone_size: few; d_call: .; j_call: TRBJ1-2; cdr3_nt: TGTGCCAGCAGCCAAGTTGTTAGTAGGCCCGGGGGGGGCTACACCTTC; cdr3_aa: CASSQVVSRPGGGYTF
v_call: TRBV5-6; clone_size: .; d_call: .; j_call: TRBJ2-5; cdr3_nt: TGTGCCAGCAGCCCCCCCAGCAGGTCAGTTTTTAAGACCCAGTACTTC; cdr3_aa: CASSPPSRSVFKTQYF
v_call: TRBV5-1; clone_size: .; d_call: .; j_call: TRBJ1-2; cdr3_nt: TGCGCCAGCAGCATCCCCAGGGAACGGCATGGCTACACCTTC; cdr3_aa: CASSIPRERHGYTF
v_call: TRBV2; clone_size: once; d_call: .; j_call: TRBJ1-5; cdr3_nt: TGTGCCAGCAGCGCCCTCGGGTTCGGGCCCCAGCATTTT; cdr3_aa: CASSALGFGPQHF
v_call: TRBV10-1; clone_size: .; d_call: .; j_call: TRBJ1-3; cdr3_nt: TGCGCCAGCAGTGAGTATCAGGGTTTCTCTGGAAACACCATATATTTT; cdr3_aa: CASSEYQGFSGNTIYF
v_call: TRBV20-1; clone_size: .; d_call: .; j_call: TRBJ1-2; cdr3_nt: TGCAGTGCTGGGAGACGCTACACCTTC; cdr3_aa: CSAGRRYTF
v_call: TRBV7-9; clone_size: .; d_call: .; j_call: TRBJ2-3; cdr3_nt: TGTGCCAGCAGCTCTAGCGGACAGATTAGCACAGATACGCAGTATTTT; cdr3_aa: CASSSSGQISTDTQYF
v_call: TRBV6-5; clone_size: .; d_call: TRBD1; j_call: TRBJ2-7; cdr3_nt: TGTGCCAGCAGTTTGGACAGGGTCGAGCAGTACTTC; cdr3_aa: CASSLDRVEQYF
v_call: TRBV29-1; clone_size: .; d_call: .; j_call: TRBJ2-1; cdr3_nt: TGCAGCGTTGATCTGAGGGGGGGTCGCTGGGGTCGTAATGAGCAGTTCTTC; cdr3_aa: CSVDLRGGRWGRNEQFF
v_call: TRBV5-1; clone_size: .; d_call: TRBD1; j_call: TRBJ2-1; cdr3_nt: TGCGCCAGCAGCTTGAGACAGGGGGCTGGGAATGAGCAGTTCTTC; cdr3_aa: CASSLRQGAGNEQFF
v_call: TRBV2; clone_size: .; d_call: TRBD1; j_call: TRBJ1-4; cdr3_nt: TGTGCCAGCAGTCGAACCGGGACAGGGATGAAAACAGGACTTTTT; cdr3_aa: CASSRTGTGMKTGLF
v_call: TRBV24-1; clone_size: .; d_call: .; j_call: TRBJ2-3; cdr3_nt: TGTGCCACCACCGAGACAGGAGGGGGCACGGGAATGCAGTATTTT; cdr3_aa: CATTETGGGTGMQYF
v_call: TRBV27; clone_size: .; d_call: .; j_call: TRBJ1-1; cdr3_nt: TGTGCCAGCAGAGCCCGGGGAGAAGCTTTCTTT; cdr3_aa: CASRARGEAFF
v_call: TRBV5-8; clone_size: once; d_call: TRBD2; j_call: TRBJ2-2; cdr3_nt: TGTGCCAGCAGCTTGTTACTAGCGGGGTCCGGGGAGCTGTTTTTT; cdr3_aa: CASSLLLAGSGELFF
v_call: TRBV18; clone_size: .; d_call: .; j_call: TRBJ1-5; cdr3_nt: TGTGCCAGCTCCATAGATAGCAATCAGCCCCAGCATTTT; cdr3_aa: CASSIDSNQPQHF
v_call: TRBV5-1; clone_size: .; d_call: TRBD2; j_call: TRBJ2-6; cdr3_nt: TGCGCCAGCGGACGGACAGCGGGAGGCTCTGGGGCCAACGTCCTGACTTTC; cdr3_aa: CASGRTAGGSGANVLTF
v_call: TRBV24-1; clone_size: .; d_call: .; j_call: TRBJ2-2; cdr3_nt: TGTGCCACCAGTGATCCGACAGGCCAGACCGGGGAGCTGTTTTTT; cdr3_aa: CATSDPTGQTGELFF
v_call: TRBV9; clone_size: .; d_call: TRBD1; j_call: TRBJ1-6; cdr3_nt: TGTGCCAGCAGCGTAGCAGGGGGCTCGGGCTCCTATAATTCACCCCTCCACTTT; cdr3_aa: CASSVAGGSGSYNSPLHF
v_call: TRBV7-9; clone_size: .; d_call: .; j_call: TRBJ1-6; cdr3_nt: TGTGCCAGCAGTCCCCGCGATAATTCACCCCTCCACTTT; cdr3_aa: CASSPRDNSPLHF
v_call: TRBV30; clone_size: .; d_call: .; j_call: TRBJ2-5; cdr3_nt: TGTGCCTGGAAAGAACCGGGATCCCAAGAGACCCAGTACTTC; cdr3_aa: CAWKEPGSQETQYF
v_call: TRBV3-1/TRBV3-2; clone_size: .; d_call: TRBD1; j_call: TRBJ2-2; cdr3_nt: TGTGCCAGCAGCCAAGATCGGACAGGTGCGGACACCGGGGAGCTGTTTTTT; cdr3_aa: CASSQDRTGADTGELFF
v_call: TRBV11-2; clone_size: .; d_call: TRBD1; j_call: TRBJ1-5; cdr3_nt: TGTGCCAGCAGCTTCGACAGGGGTCGCAATCAGCCCCAGCATTTT; cdr3_aa: CASSFDRGRNQPQHF
v_call: TRBV30; clone_size: many; d_call: .; j_call: TRBJ1-2; cdr3_nt: TGTGCCTGGAGTGTCCTAGGGGTTTCGGGCTACACCTTC; cdr3_aa: CAWSVLGVSGYTF
v_call: TRBV5-1; clone_size: .; d_call: TRBD1; j_call: TRBJ2-2; cdr3_nt: TGCGCCAGCAGCCATGGGACAGGGTGGACCGGGGAGCTGTTTTTT; cdr3_aa: CASSHGTGWTGELFF
v_call: TRBV4-2; clone_size: .; d_call: .; j_call: TRBJ1-6; cdr3_nt: TGTGCCAGCAGCCAAGAAGCCCAGGGCAATTCACCCCTCCACTTT; cdr3_aa: CASSQEAQGNSPLHF
v_call: TRBV18; clone_size: .; d_call: TRBD2; j_call: TRBJ2-7; cdr3_nt: TGTGCCAGCTCACCGGGGGGGGACCTCTCTCACGAGCAGTACTTC; cdr3_aa: CASSPGGDLSHEQYF
v_call: TRBV9; clone_size: .; d_call: .; j_call: TRBJ1-5; cdr3_nt: TGTGCCAGCAGCCTGGGGCAGGCTAGCAATCAGCCCCAGCATTTT; cdr3_aa: CASSLGQASNQPQHF
v_call: TRBV5-1; clone_size: .; d_call: TRBD1; j_call: TRBJ2-7; cdr3_nt: TGCGCCAGCAGCTTGGGGACAGGGGTTATCTCCTACGAGCAGTACTTC; cdr3_aa: CASSLGTGVISYEQYF
v_call: TRBV12-3/TRBV12-4; clone_size: .; d_call: .; j_call: TRBJ1-3; cdr3_nt: TGTGCCTCGGGACTCGGAAACACCATATATTTT; cdr3_aa: CASGLGNTIYF
v_call: TRBV6-5; clone_size: .; d_call: .; j_call: TRBJ1-2; cdr3_nt: TGTGCCAGCAGCTTTAAGGTTGGGGGGGCAACTGGCTACACCTTC; cdr3_aa: CASSFKVGGATGYTF
v_call: TRBV30; clone_size: .; d_call: TRBD1; j_call: TRBJ2-1; cdr3_nt: TGTGCCTGGGTTGACCGGGACAGGGGGGATTACAATGAGCAGTTCTTC; cdr3_aa: CAWVDRDRGDYNEQFF
v_call: TRBV18; clone_size: .; d_call: .; j_call: TRBJ1-1; cdr3_nt: TGTGCCAGCTCAATCCGCCCTCTCGGCACTGAAGCTTTCTTT; cdr3_aa: CASSIRPLGTEAFF
v_call: TRBV29-1; clone_size: .; d_call: .; j_call: TRBJ1-3; cdr3_nt: TGCAGCGTTGCTTACAGGGCTAACCTTGGAAACACCATATATTTT; cdr3_aa: CSVAYRANLGNTIYF
v_call: TRBV13; clone_size: .; d_call: TRBD1; j_call: TRBJ1-3; cdr3_nt: TGTGCCAGCAGCCCCCGACAGGGTGGAAACACCATATATTTT; cdr3_aa: CASSPRQGGNTIYF
v_call: TRBV2; clone_size: once; d_call: .; j_call: TRBJ2-2; cdr3_nt: TGTGCCAGCGGCCAAACCATGAACACCGGGGAGCTGTTTTTT; cdr3_aa: CASGQTMNTGELFF
v_call: TRBV24-1; clone_size: .; d_call: .; j_call: TRBJ2-2; cdr3_nt: TGTGCCACCAGTGTGGGGCCCGGGGAGCTGTTTTTT; cdr3_aa: CATSVGPGELFF
v_call: TRBV28; clone_size: .; d_call: .; j_call: TRBJ1-5; cdr3_nt: TGTGCCAGCAGTTTAGACGGGATGAGCAATCAGCCCCAGCATTTT; cdr3_aa: CASSLDGMSNQPQHF
v_call: TRBV6-5; clone_size: .; d_call: TRBD1; j_call: TRBJ1-2; cdr3_nt: TGTGCCAGCATGCCGGGACAGGGGACCTATGGCTACACCTTC; cdr3_aa: CASMPGQGTYGYTF
v_call: TRBV5-1; clone_size: few; d_call: TRBD1; j_call: TRBJ1-1; cdr3_nt: TGCGCCAGCAGCGACCCGGGACAGCTGAACACTGAAGCTTTCTTT; cdr3_aa: CASSDPGQLNTEAFF
v_call: TRBV7-8; clone_size: few; d_call: .; j_call: TRBJ1-4; cdr3_nt: TGTGCCAGCAGCTCGGATGGGGGGAGAGAAAAACTGTTTTTT; cdr3_aa: CASSSDGGREKLFF
v_call: TRBV2; clone_size: once; d_call: .; j_call: TRBJ1-6; cdr3_nt: TGTGCCAGCAGCGGAGAGGGCGACGGTTCACCCCTCCACTTT; cdr3_aa: CASSGEGDGSPLHF
v_call: TRBV4-1; clone_size: .; d_call: TRBD2; j_call: TRBJ2-3; cdr3_nt: TGCGCCAGCAGCCAGACCGGGACTAGCGGGTTCGCTAGCACAGATACGCAGTATTTT; cdr3_aa: CASSQTGTSGFASTDTQYF
v_call: TRBV7-2; clone_size: .; d_call: TRBD2; j_call: TRBJ2-4; cdr3_nt: TGTGCCAGCAGCTTAACGGGGGGGAAAAACATTCAGTACTTC; cdr3_aa: CASSLTGGKNIQYF
v_call: TRBV29-1; clone_size: .; d_call: TRBD1; j_call: TRBJ2-2; cdr3_nt: TGCAGCGGGGGGACAGGGAGTATGACCGGGGAGCTGTTTTTT; cdr3_aa: CSGGTGSMTGELFF
v_call: TRBV30; clone_size: .; d_call: .; j_call: TRBJ1-3; cdr3_nt: TGTGCCTGGAGTGTAAGCATATCTGGAAACACCATATATTTT; cdr3_aa: CAWSVSISGNTIYF
v_call: TRBV5-5; clone_size: .; d_call: .; j_call: TRBJ1-2; cdr3_nt: TGTGCCAGCAGCTTGGGGACAGCGTCCTATGGCTACACCTTC; cdr3_aa: CASSLGTASYGYTF
v_call: TRBV7-2; clone_size: .; d_call: TRBD2; j_call: TRBJ2-3; cdr3_nt: TGTGCCAGCAGCTTAGCTAGCGGGGGCACAGATACGCAGTATTTT; cdr3_aa: CASSLASGGTDTQYF
v_call: TRBV3-1/TRBV3-2; clone_size: .; d_call: .; j_call: TRBJ2-3; cdr3_nt: TGTGCCAGCAGCCGCCCAGGGGCCGAGAGAGATACGCAGTATTTT; cdr3_aa: CASSRPGAERDTQYF